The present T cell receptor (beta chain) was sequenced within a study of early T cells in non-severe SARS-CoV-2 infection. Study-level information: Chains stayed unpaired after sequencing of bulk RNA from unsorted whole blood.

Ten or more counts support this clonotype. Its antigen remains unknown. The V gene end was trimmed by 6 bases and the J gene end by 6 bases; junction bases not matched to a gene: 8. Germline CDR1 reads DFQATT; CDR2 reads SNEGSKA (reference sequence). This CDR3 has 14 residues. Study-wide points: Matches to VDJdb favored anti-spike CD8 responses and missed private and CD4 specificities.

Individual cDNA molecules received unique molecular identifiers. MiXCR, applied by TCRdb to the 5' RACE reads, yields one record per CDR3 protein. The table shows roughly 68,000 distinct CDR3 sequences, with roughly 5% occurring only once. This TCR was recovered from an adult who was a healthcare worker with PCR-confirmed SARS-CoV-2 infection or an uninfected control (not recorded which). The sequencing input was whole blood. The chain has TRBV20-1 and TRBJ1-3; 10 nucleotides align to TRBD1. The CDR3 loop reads CSARDRGPENTIYF. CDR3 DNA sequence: TGCAGTGCCCGAGACAGGGGGCCTGAAAACACCATATATTTT.